This TCR beta chain emerged from a study of blood T cells in healthy people across ages. At the level of the study: Template switching caught about one barcoded beta molecule for each two T cells.

Whole-study results and caveats: The lack of PBMC sorting stopped any conclusive naive versus antigen-experienced comparison.

This clonotype was observed a handful of times. Antigen unknown. A J-beta primer mix and a sample-barcoded 5' primer were used in a second PCR of roughly 6 to 12 cycles. MiXCR was run by TCRdb on the 5' RACE reads, yielding one entry per CDR3 protein. This table holds under 1,000,000 distinct CDR3 sequences, about half found once. CDR1 is KGHDR, CDR2 SFDVKD, per germline. V was shortened by 4 bases and J by 3 bases, with 18 bases between the two germline ends. This CDR3 has 17 amino acids. This clonotype was obtained from a man of 80 years or more in good health. The sample consisted of blood. The chain links TRBV24-1 to TRBJ2-1; perhaps TRBD1 as D (5 bases). CDR3 DNA: TGTGCCACCAGTGAAAACCTCGGACAAACACACTACAATGAGCAGTTCTTC. Translated: CATSENLGQTHYNEQFF.